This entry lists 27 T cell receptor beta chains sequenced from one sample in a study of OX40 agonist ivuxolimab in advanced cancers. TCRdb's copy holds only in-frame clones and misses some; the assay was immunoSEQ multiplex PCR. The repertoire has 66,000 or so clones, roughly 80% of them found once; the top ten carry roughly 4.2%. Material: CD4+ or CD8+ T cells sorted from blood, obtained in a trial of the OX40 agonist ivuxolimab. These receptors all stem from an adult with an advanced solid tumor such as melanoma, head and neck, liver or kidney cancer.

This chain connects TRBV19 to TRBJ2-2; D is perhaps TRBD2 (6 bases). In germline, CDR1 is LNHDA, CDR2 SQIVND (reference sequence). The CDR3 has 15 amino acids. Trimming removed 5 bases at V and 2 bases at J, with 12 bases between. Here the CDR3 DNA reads TGTGCCAGTAGTGGGGGACTCCCCAACACCGGGGAGCTGTTTTTT. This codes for CASSGGLPNTGELFF.

CDR3 coding DNA: TGTGCCAGCAGTGAATTCGGGGAGCAGTTCTTC. It translates to CASSEFGEQFF. V usage is TRBV2 and J usage is TRBJ2-1; D is undetermined. The V and J ends lost 2 bases and 10 bases respectively, with 6 bases between them. The CDR3 extends over 11 amino acids. CDR1 is SNHLY, CDR2 FYNNEI, per germline.

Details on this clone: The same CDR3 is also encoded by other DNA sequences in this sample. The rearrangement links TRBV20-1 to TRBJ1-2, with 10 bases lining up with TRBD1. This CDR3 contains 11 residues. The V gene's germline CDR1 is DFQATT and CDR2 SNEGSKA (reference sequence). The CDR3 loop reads CSGQGDYGYTF. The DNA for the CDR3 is TGCAGCGGACAGGGGGACTATGGCTACACCTTC.

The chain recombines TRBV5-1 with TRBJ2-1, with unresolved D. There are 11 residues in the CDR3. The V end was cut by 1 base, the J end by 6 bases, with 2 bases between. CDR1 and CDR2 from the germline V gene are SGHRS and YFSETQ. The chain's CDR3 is CASSLTNEQFF. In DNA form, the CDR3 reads TGCGCCAGCAGCTTGACCAATGAGCAGTTCTTC.

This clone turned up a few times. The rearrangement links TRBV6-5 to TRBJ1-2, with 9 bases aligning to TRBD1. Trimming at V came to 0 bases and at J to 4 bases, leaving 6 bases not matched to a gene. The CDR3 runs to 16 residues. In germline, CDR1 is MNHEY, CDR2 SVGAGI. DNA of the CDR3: TGTGCCAGCAGTTACTCGACAGGGGGAAGGGGCTATGGCTACACCTTC. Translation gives CASSYSTGGRGYGYTF.

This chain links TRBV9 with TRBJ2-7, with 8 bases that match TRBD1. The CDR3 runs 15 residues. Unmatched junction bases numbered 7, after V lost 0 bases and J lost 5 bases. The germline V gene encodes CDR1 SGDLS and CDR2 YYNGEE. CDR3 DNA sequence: TGTGCCAGCAGCGTAGGGACAGGGTCCGGGCACGAGCAGTACTTC. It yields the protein CASSVGTGSGHEQYF.

CDR3 protein: CASSRDNTDTQYF. The CDR3 DNA is TGTGCCAGCAGCCGAGACAACACAGATACGCAGTATTTT. The V and J genes are TRBV7-3 and TRBJ2-3; D is uncertain. Germline loops: CDR1 SGHTA, CDR2 FQGTGA. Trimming shortened V by 5 bases and J by 2 bases, and 8 bases separated the two germline ends. The CDR3 contains 13 residues.

The CDR3: CASSSPRVQRTGYGYTF. The DNA for the CDR3 is TGTGCCAGTAGTAGCCCGCGGGTGCAAAGGACCGGCTATGGCTACACCTTC. This chain links TRBV19 with TRBJ1-2; D is unresolved. The CDR3 loop spans 17 amino acids. Germline V gene lookup returns CDR1 LNHDA and CDR2 SQIVND (reference sequence). V was pared by 4 bases and J by 4 bases, with 22 bases between.

The CDR3 is CASSVGPVYEPQHF. The CDR3 bases are TGTGCCAGCAGCGTAGGCCCAGTATATGAGCCCCAGCATTTT. This chain connects TRBV9 to TRBJ1-5; D unresolved. The CDR3 runs to 14 residues. V was shortened by 0 bases and J by 8 bases, with 12 bases between the two germline ends. Germline V CDR1 and CDR2: SGDLS, YYNGEE.

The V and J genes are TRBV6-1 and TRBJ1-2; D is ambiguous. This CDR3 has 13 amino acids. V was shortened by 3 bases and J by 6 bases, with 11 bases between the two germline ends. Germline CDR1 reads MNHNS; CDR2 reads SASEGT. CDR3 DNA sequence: TGTGCCAGCAGTGATAATTTCGGTCATGGCTACACCTTC. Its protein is CASSDNFGHGYTF.

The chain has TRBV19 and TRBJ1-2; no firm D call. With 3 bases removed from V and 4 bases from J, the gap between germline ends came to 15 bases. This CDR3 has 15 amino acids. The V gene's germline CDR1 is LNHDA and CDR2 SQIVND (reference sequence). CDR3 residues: CASSIPGSGPYGYTF. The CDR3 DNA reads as TGTGCCAGTAGTATCCCGGGATCCGGACCCTATGGCTACACCTTC.

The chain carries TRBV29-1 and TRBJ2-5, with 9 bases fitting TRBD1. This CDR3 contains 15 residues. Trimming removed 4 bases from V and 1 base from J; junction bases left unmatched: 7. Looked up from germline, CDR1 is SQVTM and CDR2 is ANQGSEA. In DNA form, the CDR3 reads TGCAGCGTTGTTAAATCGGGACAGGGCCAAGAGACCCAGTACTTC. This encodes CSVVKSGQGQETQYF.

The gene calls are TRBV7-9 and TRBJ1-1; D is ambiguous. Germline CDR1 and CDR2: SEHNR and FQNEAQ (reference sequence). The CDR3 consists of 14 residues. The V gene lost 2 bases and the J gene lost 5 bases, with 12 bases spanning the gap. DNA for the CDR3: TGTGCCAGCAGCTTAAGCCCGATGATAACTGAAGCTTTCTTT. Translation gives CASSLSPMITEAFF.

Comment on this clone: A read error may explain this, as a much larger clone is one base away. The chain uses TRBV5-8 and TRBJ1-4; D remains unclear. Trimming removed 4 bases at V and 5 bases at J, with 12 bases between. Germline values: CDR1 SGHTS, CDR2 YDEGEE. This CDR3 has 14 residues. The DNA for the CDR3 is TGTGCCAGCAGCCAGACGGAGCGAAATGAAAAACTGTTTTTT. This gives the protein CASSQTERNEKLFF.

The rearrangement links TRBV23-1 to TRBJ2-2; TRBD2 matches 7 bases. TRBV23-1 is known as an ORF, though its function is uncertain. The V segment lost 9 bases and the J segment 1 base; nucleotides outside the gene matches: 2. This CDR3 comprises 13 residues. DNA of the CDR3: TGCGCCAGTTCGGGGGGGAACACCGGGGAGCTGTTTTTT. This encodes CASSGGNTGELFF.

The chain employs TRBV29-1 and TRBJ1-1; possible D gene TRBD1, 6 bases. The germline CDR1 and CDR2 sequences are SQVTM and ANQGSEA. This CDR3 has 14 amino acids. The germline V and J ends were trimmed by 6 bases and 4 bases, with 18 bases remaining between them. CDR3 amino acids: CSVVPTGRGTEAFF. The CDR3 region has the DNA TGCAGCGTCGTCCCTACAGGGAGGGGCACTGAAGCTTTCTTT.

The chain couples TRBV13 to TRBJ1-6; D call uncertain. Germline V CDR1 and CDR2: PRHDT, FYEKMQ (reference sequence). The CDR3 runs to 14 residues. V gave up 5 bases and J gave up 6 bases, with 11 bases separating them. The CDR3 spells CASSQGRSNSPLHF. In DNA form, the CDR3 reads TGTGCCAGCAGCCAAGGACGGAGTAATTCACCCCTCCACTTT. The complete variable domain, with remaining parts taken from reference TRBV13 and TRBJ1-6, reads AAGVIQSPRHLIKEKRETATLKCYPIPRHDTVYWYQQGPGQDPQFLISFYEKMQSDKGSIPDRFSAQQFSDYHSELNMSSLELGDSALYFCASSQGRSNSPLHFGNGTRLTVT.

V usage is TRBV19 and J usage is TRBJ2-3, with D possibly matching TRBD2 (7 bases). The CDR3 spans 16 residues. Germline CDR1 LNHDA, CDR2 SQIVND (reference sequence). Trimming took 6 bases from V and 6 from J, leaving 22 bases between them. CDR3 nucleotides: TGTGCCAGTAGCCCTTCGCGAGGGGGGGCCGTCGATACGCAGTATTTT. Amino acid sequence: CASSPSRGGAVDTQYF. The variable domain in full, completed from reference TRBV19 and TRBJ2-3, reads DGGITQSPKYLFRKEGQNVTLSCEQNLNHDAMYWYRQDPGQGLRLIYYSQIVNDFQKGDIAEGYSVSREKKESFPLTVTSAQKNPTAFYLCASSPSRGGAVDTQYFGPGTRLTVL.

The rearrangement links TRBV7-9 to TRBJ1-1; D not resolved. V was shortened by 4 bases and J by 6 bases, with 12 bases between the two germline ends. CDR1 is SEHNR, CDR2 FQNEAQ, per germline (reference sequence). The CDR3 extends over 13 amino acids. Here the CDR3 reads CASSYRVNSEAFF. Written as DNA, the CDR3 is TGTGCCAGCAGCTATCGAGTCAATTCTGAAGCTTTCTTT.

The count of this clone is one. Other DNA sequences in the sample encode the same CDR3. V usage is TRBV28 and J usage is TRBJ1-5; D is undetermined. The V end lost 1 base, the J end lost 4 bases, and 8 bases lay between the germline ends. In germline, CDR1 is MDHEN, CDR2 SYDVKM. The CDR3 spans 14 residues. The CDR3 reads CASSLSGFNQPQHF. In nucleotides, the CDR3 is TGTGCCAGCAGTTTATCCGGATTTAATCAGCCCCAGCATTTT.

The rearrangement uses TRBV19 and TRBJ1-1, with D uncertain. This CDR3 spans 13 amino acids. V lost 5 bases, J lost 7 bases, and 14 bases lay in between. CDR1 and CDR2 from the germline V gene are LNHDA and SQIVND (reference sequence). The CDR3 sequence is CASSLQWTDEAFF. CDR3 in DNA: TGTGCCAGTAGTCTACAGTGGACGGATGAAGCTTTCTTT.

The CDR3 region has the DNA TGTGCCAGCAGTCCCCTGGGACAGGGGACTGAAGCTTTCTTT. Translating gives CASSPLGQGTEAFF. This chain links TRBV27 with TRBJ1-1; 10 bases are shared with TRBD1. The CDR3 covers 14 residues. Germline values: CDR1 MNHEY, CDR2 SMNVEV (reference sequence). Unmatched junction bases numbered 5, after V lost 5 bases and J lost 5 bases.

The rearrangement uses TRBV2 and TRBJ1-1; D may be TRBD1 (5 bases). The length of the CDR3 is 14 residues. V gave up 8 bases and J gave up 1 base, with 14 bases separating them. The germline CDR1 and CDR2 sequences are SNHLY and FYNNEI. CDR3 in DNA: TGTGCCAGCGGAGATGACAGAAGGAACACTGAAGCTTTCTTT. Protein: CASGDDRRNTEAFF.

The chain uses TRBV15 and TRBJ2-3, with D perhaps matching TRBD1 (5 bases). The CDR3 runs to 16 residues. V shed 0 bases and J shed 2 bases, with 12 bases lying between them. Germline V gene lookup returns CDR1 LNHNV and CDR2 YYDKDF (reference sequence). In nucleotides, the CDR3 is TGTGCCACCAGCAGAGAAAGACAGCTACCCACAGATACGCAGTATTTT. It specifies CATSRERQLPTDTQYF.

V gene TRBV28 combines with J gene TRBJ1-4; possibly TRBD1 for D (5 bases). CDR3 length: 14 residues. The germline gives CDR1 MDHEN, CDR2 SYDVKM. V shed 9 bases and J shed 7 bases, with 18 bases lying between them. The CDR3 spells CASWGGQGVEKLFF. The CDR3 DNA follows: TGTGCCAGTTGGGGTGGGCAGGGAGTTGAAAAACTGTTTTTT.

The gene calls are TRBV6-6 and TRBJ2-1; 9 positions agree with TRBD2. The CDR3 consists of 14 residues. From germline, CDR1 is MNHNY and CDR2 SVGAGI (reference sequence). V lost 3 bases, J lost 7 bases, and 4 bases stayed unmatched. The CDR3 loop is CASSYSGGGNEQFF. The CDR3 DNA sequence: TGTGCCAGCAGTTATAGCGGGGGTGGTAATGAGCAGTTCTTC.

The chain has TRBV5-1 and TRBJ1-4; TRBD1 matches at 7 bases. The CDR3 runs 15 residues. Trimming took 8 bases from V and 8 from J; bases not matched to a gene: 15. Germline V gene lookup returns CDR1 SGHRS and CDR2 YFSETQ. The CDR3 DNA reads TGCGCCAGTCAGCTTGGAACAGGGGTGGAAGAAAAACTGTTTTTT. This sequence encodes CASQLGTGVEEKLFF. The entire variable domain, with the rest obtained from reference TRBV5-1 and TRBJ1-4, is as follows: KAGVTQTPRYLIKTRGQQVTLSCSPISGHRSVSWYQQTPGQGLQFLFEYFSETQRNKGNFPGRFSGRQFSNSRSEMNVSTLELGDSALYLCASQLGTGVEEKLFFGSGTQLSVL.